This T cell receptor (beta chain) appears in the sequencing data of a study of blood T cell repertoires in COVID-19. Looking at the study overall: The samples span acute and convalescent COVID-19 from the United States, Italy and Spain. Nucleic acid was either cDNA or gDNA, and it came from T cells, B-cell-depleted T cells, or PBMCs.

Original processing methods: Estimation of nucleated cell counts relied on the amplification of reference gene primers. Libraries were prepared by immunoSEQ multiplex PCR; TCRdb keeps only in-frame clonotypes and omits some of them. The V and J calls and clone size were taken over from that table, and D and trimming were inferred from the DNA. The sample carries approximately 120,000 clones, 70% to 80% recorded once. V lost 4 bases and J 0 bases, leaving 10 bases between the germline ends. Looked up from germline, CDR1 is SGDLS and CDR2 is YYNGEE. The CDR3 is 15 amino acids. The origin of this receptor is a man aged 35 to 55 with active or convalescent COVID-19. The chain couples TRBV9 to TRBJ2-2, with D maybe TRBD2 (5 bases). The source material was peripheral blood. CDR3 in DNA: TGTGCCAGCAGCCCAAGCGGAACGAACACCGGGGAGCTGTTTTTT. Translating it yields CASSPSGTNTGELFF.